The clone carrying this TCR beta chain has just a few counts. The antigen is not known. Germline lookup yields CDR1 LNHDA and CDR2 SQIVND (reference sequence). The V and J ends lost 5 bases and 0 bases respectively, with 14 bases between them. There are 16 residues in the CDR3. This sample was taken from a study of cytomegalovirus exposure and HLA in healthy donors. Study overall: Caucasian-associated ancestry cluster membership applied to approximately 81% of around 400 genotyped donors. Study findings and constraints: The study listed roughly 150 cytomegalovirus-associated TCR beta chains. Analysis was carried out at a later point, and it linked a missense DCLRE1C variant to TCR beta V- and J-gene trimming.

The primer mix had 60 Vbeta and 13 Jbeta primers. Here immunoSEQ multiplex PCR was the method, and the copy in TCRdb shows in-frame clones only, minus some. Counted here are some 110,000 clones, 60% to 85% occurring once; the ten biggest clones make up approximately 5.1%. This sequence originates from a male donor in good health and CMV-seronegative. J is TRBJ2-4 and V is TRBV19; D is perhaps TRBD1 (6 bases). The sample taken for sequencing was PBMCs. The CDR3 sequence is CASSSRDTIAKNIQYF. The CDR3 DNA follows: TGTGCCAGTAGTTCCCGGGACACTATAGCCAAAAACATTCAGTACTTC.